The sequence of this TCR beta chain was determined in a study of blood T cells in healthy people across ages. Study-level background: Every two T cells gave about one barcoded beta molecule via template switching. Study observations and caveats: Long-lived and aged donors differed, with more naive CD4+ cells and higher diversity in the long-lived.

Trimming stripped 6 bases from V and 6 bases from J, with 10 bases between. CDR3 size: 12 residues. Germline CDR1 is MGHDK and CDR2 is SYGVNS. The authors ran a second PCR of about 6 to 12 cycles using a sample-barcoded 5' primer and a J-beta primer mix. TCRdb recomputed calls from the 5' RACE reads with MiXCR, one row per CDR3 protein. The sample gives approximately 800,000 distinct CDR3 sequences, about 53% of which show up once; 41% is in the top ten. Ranging in age from roughly 6 to 100, the donors were healthy Caucasian individuals from Russia. Comments on this clonotype: Antigen specificity is unknown.

This chain connects TRBV25-1 to TRBJ2-3; D not certain. This receptor was identified in an older man in good health. What was sequenced was blood. CDR3 coding DNA: TGTGCCAGCAGCAGACTCCCGGATACGCAGTATTTT. It yields the protein CASSRLPDTQYF. Combining the CDR3 with reference TRBV25-1 and TRBJ2-3 gives the whole variable domain EADIYQTPRYLVIGTGKKITLECSQTMGHDKMYWYQQDPGMELHLIHYSYGVNSTEKGDLSSESTVSRIRTEHFPLTLESARPSHTSQYLCASSRLPDTQYFGPGTRLTVL.